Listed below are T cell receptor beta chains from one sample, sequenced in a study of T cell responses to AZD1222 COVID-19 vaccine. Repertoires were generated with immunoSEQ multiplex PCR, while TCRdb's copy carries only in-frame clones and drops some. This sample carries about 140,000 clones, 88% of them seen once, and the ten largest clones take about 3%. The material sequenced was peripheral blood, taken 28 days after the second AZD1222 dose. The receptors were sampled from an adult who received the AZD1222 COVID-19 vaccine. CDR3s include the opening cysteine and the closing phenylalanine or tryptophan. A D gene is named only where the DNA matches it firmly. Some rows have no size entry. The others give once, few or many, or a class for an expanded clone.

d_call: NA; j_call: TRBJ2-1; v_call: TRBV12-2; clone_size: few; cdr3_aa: CASRLGLAGWYNEQFF; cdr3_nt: TGTGCAAGTCGCTTAGGACTAGCGGGATGGTACAATGAGCAGTTCTTC
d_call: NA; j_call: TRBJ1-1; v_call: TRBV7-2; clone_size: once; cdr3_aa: CASSLDRMGAAFF; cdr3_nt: TGTGCCAGCAGCCTCGACAGGATGGGCGCAGCTTTCTTT
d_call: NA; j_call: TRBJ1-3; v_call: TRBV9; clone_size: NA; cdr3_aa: CASSVQAGNTIYF; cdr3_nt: TGTGCCAGCAGCGTACAGGCTGGAAACACCATATATTTT
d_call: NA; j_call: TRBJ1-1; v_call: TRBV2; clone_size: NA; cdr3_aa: CASSFGANTEAFF; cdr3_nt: TGTGCCAGCAGCTTCGGGGCGAACACTGAAGCTTTCTTT
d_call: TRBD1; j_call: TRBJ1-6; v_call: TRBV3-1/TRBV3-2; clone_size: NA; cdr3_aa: CASSQGGQIYNSPLHF; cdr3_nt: TGTGCCAGCAGCCAAGGGGGACAGATCTATAATTCACCCCTCCACTTT
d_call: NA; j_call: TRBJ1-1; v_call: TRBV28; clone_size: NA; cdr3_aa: CASSPHTGVRTEAFF; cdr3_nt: TGTGCCAGCAGTCCTCACACCGGGGTAAGGACTGAAGCTTTCTTT
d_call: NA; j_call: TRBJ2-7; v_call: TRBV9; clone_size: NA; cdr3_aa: CASSVEATRSYEQYF; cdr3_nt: TGTGCCAGCAGCGTAGAGGCTACTCGATCCTACGAGCAGTACTTC
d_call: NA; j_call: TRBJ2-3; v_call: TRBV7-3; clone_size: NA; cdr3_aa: CASSLTGVGTDTQYF; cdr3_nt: TGTGCCAGCAGCTTAACAGGGGTTGGCACAGATACGCAGTATTTT
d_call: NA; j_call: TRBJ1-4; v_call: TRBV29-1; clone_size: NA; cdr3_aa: CSVEERDEKLFF; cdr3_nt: TGCAGCGTTGAAGAGAGGGACGAAAAACTGTTTTTT
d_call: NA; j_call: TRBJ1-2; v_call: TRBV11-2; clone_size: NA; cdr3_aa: CASSLGDRAYGYTF; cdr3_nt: TGTGCCAGCAGCTTAGGAGATAGGGCCTATGGCTACACCTTC
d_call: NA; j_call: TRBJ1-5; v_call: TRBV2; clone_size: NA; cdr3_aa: CASRPHHFLSPNQPQHF; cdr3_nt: TGTGCCAGCAGACCCCACCATTTCCTTAGTCCCAATCAGCCCCAGCATTTT
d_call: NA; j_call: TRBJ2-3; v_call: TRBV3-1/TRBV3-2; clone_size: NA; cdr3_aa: CASSQGSGPDTQYF; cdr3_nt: TGTGCCAGCAGCCAAGGAAGTGGACCAGATACGCAGTATTTT
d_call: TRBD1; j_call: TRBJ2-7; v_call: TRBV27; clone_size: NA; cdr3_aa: CASSPPRQGPHEQYF; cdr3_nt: TGTGCCAGCAGTCCCCCCCGACAGGGTCCCCACGAGCAGTACTTC
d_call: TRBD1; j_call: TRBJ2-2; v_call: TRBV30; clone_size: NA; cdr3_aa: CAWSVELRLGTGLLGGTGELFF; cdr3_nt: TGTGCCTGGAGTGTAGAGTTGAGGTTAGGGACAGGGTTACTTGGTGGCACCGGGGAGCTGTTTTTT
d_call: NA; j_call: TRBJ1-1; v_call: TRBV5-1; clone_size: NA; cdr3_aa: CASSLGSTGLNTEAFF; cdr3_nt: TGCGCCAGCAGCTTGGGGTCAACAGGGTTGAACACTGAAGCTTTCTTT
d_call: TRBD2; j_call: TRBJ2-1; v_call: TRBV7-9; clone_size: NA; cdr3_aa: CASSRDWRGAIF; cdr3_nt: TGTGCCAGCAGTCGCGACTGGCGGGGGGCAATCTTC
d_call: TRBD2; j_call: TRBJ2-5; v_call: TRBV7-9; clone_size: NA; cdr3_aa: CASSFLSASGNRPQETQYF; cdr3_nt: TGTGCCAGCAGCTTTCTTTCGGCTAGCGGGAACCGACCCCAAGAGACCCAGTACTTC
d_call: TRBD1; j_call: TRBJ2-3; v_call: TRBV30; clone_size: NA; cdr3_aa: CAWVQGAGDTQYF; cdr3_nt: TGTGCCTGGGTACAGGGGGCCGGAGATACGCAGTATTTT
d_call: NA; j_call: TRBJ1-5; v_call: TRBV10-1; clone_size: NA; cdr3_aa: CANSDRLPQPQHF; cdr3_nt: TGCGCCAACTCGGACAGACTTCCTCAGCCCCAGCATTTT
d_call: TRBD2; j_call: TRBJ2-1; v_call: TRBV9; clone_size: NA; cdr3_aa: CASSVVGGGTSPNEQFF; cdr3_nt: TGTGCCAGCAGCGTAGTTGGGGGAGGGACTAGCCCCAATGAGCAGTTCTTC
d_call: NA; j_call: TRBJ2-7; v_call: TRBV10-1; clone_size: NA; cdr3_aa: CASSEDYEQYF; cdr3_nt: TGCGCCAGCAGTGAGGACTACGAGCAGTACTTC
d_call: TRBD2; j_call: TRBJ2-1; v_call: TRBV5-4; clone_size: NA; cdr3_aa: CASSLDLSGGHEQFF; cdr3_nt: TGTGCCAGCAGCTTGGATCTTAGCGGGGGACATGAGCAGTTCTTC
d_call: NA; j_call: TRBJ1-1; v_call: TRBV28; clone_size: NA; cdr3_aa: CASSFPVNTEAFF; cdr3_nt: TGTGCCAGCAGTTTCCCAGTGAACACTGAAGCTTTCTTT